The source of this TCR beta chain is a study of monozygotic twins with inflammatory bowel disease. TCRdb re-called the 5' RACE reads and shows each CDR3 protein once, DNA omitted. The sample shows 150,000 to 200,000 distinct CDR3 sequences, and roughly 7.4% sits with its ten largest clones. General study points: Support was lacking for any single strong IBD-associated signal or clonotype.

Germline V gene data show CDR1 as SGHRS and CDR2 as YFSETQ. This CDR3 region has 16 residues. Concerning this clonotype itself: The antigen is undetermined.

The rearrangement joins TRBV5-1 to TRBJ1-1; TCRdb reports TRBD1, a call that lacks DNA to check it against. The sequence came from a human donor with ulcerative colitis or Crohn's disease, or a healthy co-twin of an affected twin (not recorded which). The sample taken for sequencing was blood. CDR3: CASSLGDRERNTEAFF.